These 7 T cell receptor beta chains were all obtained from the same sample, sequenced in a study of blood T cell repertoires in COVID-19. TCRdb's table, derived via immunoSEQ multiplex PCR, lists solely in-frame clones and lacks some. The sample has roughly 76,000 clones; around 89% are singletons. The sequencing sample was made of PBMCs or T cells enriched from blood (not recorded which). Source of these receptors: a woman aged 50 to 60 with acute COVID-19.

The chain joins TRBV7-6 to TRBJ2-2, with 11 bases fitting TRBD2. The CDR3 totals 16 residues. Germline V gene data show CDR1 as SGHVS and CDR2 as FNYEAQ. The junction had 5 bases not matched to a gene; V was cut back by 5 bases and J by 3 bases. In nucleotides, the CDR3 is TGTGCCAGCAGCATGGGACTAGCGGAGCACACCGGGGAGCTGTTTTTT. Amino acids: CASSMGLAEHTGELFF. Looking up the rest from reference TRBV7-6 and TRBJ2-2 gives the full variable domain: GAGVSQSPRYKVTKRGQDVALRCDPISGHVSLYWYRQALGQGPEFLTYFNYEAQQDKSGLPNDRFSAERPEGSISTLTIQRTEQRDSAMYRCASSMGLAEHTGELFFGEGSRLTVL.

The chain couples TRBV6-1 to TRBJ2-4, with 8 nucleotides matching TRBD2. The germline V gene encodes CDR1 MNHNS and CDR2 SASEGT. V shed 0 bases and J 5 bases; nucleotides not matched to a gene: 3. The CDR3 is 15 amino acids. CDR3 residues: CASSEASGSQNIQYF. CDR3 bases: TGTGCCAGCAGTGAAGCCAGCGGGAGTCAAAACATTCAGTACTTC.

The chain recombines TRBV5-4 with TRBJ2-3; D is perhaps TRBD1 (7 bases). Germline-derived CDR1 and CDR2 are SGHNT and YYREEE (reference sequence). The V gene lost 0 bases and the J gene lost 7 bases, with 12 bases spanning the gap. The CDR3 loop spans 14 amino acids. The CDR3 coding sequence is TGTGCCAGCAGCTTGGGCAGGGGGGTAAATACGCAGTATTTT. This translates into CASSLGRGVNTQYF. Using reference TRBV5-4 and TRBJ2-3 for the parts outside the CDR3, the full variable domain is ETGVTQSPTHLIKTRGQQVTLRCSSQSGHNTVSWYQQALGQGPQFIFQYYREEENGRGNFPPRFSGLQFPNYSSELNVNALELDDSALYLCASSLGRGVNTQYFGPGTRLTVL.

The rearrangement links TRBV2 to TRBJ2-3, with TRBD2 matching over 9 bases. Germline V gene lookup returns CDR1 SNHLY and CDR2 FYNNEI. V gave up 5 bases and J gave up 2 bases; unmatched junction bases: 14. CDR3 length: 18 residues. CDR3 loop: CASSLDFSAGGLTDTQYF. As DNA, the CDR3 is TGTGCCAGCAGTCTAGACTTCTCAGCGGGAGGCCTCACAGATACGCAGTATTTT.

The V call is TRBV30, the J call TRBJ1-5, with 9 nucleotides matching TRBD1. This CDR3 is 20 amino acids long. V lost 3 bases and J lost 7; bases outside the gene matches: 25. Germline-derived CDR1 and CDR2 are GTSNPN and SVGIG (reference sequence). The CDR3 loop reads CAWRHEYPYFRDRVQQPQHF. In DNA, the CDR3 is TGTGCCTGGAGACATGAATACCCTTATTTTCGGGACAGGGTGCAGCAGCCCCAGCATTTT.

The V call is TRBV10-3, the J call TRBJ2-3; TRBD1 agrees at 8 bases. Germline CDR1 ENHRY, CDR2 SYGVKD. V was pared by 6 bases and J by 5 bases, with 10 bases of the junction left unmatched. CDR3 length equals 15 residues. The CDR3 sequence is CAIRGKGQAGDTQYF. In DNA form, the CDR3 reads TGTGCCATCAGGGGGAAGGGACAGGCGGGAGATACGCAGTATTTT.

The gene calls are TRBV29-1 and TRBJ2-1; TRBD2 matches 7 bases. The CDR3 contains 13 residues. Losses at the gene ends were 3 bases for V and 10 bases for J; bases not matched to a gene: 9. Germline loops: CDR1 SQVTM, CDR2 ANQGSEA. CDR3 in amino acids: CSVELGGLGEQFF. CDR3 sequence (DNA): TGCAGCGTTGAGTTGGGAGGGTTGGGGGAGCAGTTCTTC.